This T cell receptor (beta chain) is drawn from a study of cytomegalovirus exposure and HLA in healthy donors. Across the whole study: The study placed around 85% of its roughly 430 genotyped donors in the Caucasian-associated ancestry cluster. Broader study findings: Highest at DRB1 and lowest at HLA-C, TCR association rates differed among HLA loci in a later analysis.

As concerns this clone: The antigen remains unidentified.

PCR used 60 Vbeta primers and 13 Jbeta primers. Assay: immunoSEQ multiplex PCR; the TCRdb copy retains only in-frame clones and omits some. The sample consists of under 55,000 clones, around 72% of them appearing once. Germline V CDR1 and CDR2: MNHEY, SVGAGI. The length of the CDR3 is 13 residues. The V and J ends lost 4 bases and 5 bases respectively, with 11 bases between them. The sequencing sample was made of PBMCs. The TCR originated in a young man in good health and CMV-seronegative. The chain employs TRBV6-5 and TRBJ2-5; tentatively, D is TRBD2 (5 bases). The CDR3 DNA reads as TGTGCCAGCAGTTCCGGGGTTCGGGAGACCCAGTACTTC. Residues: CASSSGVRETQYF.